The clone carrying this TCR beta chain was detected a few times. The antigen remains undetermined. The PCR ran on 60 Vbeta and 13 Jbeta primers. Some clones are missing from TCRdb's copy, which holds only in-frame ones; the method was immunoSEQ multiplex PCR. The table records some 98,000 clones, less than 80% of them present only once. These data come from a study of cytomegalovirus exposure and HLA in healthy donors. Study results and limitations: Analysis performed later found under 20,000 TCR beta sequences associated with HLA alleles at 0.05 false discovery rate.

Every donor was a healthy person donating bone marrow. V was cut by 5 bases and J by 6 bases, with 7 bases left in between. The CDR3 has 10 amino acids. Per germline, CDR1 GTSNPN and CDR2 SVGIG (reference sequence). Sequencing used PBMCs. This TCR derives from a man aged 35 to 55 in good health and CMV-seronegative. This chain links TRBV30 with TRBJ1-2, with a tentative D call TRBD1 (5 bases). In nucleotides, the CDR3 is TGTGCCTGGGGGACTCATGGCTACACCTTC. It yields the protein CAWGTHGYTF.